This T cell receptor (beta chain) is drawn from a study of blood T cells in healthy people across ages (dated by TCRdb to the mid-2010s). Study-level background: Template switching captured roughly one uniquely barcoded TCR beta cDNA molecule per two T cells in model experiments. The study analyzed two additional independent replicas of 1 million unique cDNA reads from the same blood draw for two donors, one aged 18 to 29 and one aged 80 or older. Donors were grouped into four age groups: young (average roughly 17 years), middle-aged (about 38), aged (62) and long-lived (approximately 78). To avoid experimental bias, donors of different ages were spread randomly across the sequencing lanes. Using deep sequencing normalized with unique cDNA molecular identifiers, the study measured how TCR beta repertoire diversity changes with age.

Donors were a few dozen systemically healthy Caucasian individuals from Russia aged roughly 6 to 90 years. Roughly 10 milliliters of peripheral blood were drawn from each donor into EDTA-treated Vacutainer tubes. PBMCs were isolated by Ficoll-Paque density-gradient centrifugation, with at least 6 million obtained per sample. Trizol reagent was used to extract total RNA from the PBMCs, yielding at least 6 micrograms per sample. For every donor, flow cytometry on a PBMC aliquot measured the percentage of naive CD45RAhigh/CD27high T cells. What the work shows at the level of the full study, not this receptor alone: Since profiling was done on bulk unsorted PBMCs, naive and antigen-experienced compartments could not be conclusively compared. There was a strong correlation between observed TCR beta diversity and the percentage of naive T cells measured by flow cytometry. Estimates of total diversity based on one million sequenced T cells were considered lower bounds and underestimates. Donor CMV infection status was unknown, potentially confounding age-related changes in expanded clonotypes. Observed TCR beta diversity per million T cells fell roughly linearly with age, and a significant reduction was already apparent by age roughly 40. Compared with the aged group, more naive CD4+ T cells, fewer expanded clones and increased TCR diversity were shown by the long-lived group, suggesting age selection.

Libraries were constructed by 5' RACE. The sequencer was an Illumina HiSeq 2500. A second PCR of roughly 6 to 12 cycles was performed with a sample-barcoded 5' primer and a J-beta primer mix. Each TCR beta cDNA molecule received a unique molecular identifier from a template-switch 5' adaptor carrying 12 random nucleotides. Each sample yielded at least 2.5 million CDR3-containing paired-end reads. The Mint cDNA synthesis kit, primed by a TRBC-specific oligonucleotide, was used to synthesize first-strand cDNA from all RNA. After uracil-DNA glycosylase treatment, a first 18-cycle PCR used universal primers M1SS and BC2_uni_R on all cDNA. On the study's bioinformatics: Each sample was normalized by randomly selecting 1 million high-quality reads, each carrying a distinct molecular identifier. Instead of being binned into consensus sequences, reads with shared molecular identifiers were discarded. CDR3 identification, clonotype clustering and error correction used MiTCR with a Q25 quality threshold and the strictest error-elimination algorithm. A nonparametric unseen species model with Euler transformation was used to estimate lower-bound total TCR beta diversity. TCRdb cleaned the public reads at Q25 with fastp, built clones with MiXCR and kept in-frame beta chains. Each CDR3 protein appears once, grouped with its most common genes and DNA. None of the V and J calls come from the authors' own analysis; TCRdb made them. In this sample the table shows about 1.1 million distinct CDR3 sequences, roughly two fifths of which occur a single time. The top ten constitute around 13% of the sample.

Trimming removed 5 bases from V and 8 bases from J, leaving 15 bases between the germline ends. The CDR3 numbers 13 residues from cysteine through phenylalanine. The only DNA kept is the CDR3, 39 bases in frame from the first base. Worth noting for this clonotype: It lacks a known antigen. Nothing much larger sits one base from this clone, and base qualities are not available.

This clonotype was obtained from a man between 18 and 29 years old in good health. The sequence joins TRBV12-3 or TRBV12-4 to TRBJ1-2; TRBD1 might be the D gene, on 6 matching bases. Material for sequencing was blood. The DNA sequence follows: TGTGCCAGCAGTCAAACAGGGATGGGCGGCTACACCTTC. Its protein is CASSQTGMGGYTF.